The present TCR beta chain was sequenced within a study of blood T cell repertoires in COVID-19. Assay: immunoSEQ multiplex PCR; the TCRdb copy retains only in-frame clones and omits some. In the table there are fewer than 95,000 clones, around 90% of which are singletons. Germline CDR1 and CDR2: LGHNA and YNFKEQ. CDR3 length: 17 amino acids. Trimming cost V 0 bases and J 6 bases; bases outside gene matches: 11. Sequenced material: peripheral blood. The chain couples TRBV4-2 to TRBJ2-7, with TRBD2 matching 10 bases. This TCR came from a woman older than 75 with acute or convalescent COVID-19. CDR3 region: CASSQDLGSGGPGEQYF. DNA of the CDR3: TGTGCCAGCAGCCAAGATCTTGGTAGCGGGGGGCCAGGCGAGCAGTACTTC.